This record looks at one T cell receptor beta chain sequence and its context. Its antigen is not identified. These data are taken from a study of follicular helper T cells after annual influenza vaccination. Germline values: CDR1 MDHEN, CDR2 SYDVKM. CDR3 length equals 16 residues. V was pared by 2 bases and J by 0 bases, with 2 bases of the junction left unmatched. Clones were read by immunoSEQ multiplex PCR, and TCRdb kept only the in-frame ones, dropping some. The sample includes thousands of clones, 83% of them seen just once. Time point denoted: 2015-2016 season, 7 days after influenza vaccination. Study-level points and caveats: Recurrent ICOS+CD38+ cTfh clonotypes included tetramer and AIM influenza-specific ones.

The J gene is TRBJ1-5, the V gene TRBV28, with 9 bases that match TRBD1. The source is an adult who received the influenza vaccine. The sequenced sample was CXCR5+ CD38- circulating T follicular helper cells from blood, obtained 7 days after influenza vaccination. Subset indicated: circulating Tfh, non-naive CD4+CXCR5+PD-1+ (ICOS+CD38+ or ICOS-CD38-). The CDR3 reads CASSLRTGASNQPQHF. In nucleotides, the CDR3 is TGTGCCAGCAGTTTACGGACAGGGGCTAGCAATCAGCCCCAGCATTTT.